Given below is one T cell receptor (beta chain) in context. The antigen remains undetermined. V was cut by 3 bases and J by 10 bases, with 15 bases left in between. The CDR3 covers 13 residues. CDR1 and CDR2 (germline): MDHEN, SYDVKM. The data derive from a study of T cell responses to AZD1222 COVID-19 vaccine. Study results and limitations: Two doses of AZD1222 preceded a rise in Spike-specific TCR breadth and depth. Close to half of all spike-specific TCRs reportedly target regions of the variants that are unmutated. Among vaccine-associated CD4 TCRs, coverage spanned spike, with dominance at 160-218 and 743-854.

Generated by immunoSEQ multiplex PCR, the TCRdb table keeps only in-frame clones and is missing some. The top ten hold approximately 1.6% of the sample, which has some 150,000 clones, approximately 90% seen once. Sequencing used peripheral blood, obtained on day 0 of AZD1222 vaccination. The rearrangement links TRBV28 to TRBJ2-5, with D perhaps TRBD2 (6 bases). The TCR comes from an adult in good health. The CDR3 loop reads CASSLSKREDQYF. The CDR3 DNA is TGTGCCAGCAGTTTGTCGAAAAGGGAGGACCAGTACTTC.